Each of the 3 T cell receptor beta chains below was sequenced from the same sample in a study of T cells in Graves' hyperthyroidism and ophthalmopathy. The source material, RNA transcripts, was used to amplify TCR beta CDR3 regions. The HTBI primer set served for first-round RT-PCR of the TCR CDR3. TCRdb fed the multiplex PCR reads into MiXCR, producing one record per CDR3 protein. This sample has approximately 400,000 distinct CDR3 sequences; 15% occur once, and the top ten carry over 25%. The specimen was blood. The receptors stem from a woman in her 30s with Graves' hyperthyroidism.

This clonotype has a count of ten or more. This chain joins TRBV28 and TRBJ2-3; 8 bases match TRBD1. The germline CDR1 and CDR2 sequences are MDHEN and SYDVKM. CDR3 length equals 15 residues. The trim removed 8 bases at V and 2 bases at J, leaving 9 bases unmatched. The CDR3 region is CASPETGAPTDTQYF. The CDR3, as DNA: TGTGCCAGCCCAGAGACAGGGGCCCCCACAGATACGCAGTATTTT.

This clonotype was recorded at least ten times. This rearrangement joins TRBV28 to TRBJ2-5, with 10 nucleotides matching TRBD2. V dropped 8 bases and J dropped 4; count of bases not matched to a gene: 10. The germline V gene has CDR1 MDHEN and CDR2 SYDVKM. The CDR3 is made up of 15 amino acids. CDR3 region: CASGKLAGVRETQYF. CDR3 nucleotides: TGTGCCAGCGGTAAGCTAGCGGGAGTACGAGAGACCCAGTACTTC.

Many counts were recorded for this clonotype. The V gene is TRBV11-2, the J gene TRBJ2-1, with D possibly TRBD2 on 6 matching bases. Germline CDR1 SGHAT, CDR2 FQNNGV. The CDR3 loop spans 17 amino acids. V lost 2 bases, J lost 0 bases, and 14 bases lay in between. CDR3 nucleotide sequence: TGTGCCAGCAGCTTATCCGGAGGGACGAGCTCCTACAATGAGCAGTTCTTC. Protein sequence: CASSLSGGTSSYNEQFF.